The 23 T cell receptor beta chains listed next were all sequenced from one sample in a study of blood T cell repertoires in COVID-19. The table came from immunoSEQ multiplex PCR; TCRdb's copy has only in-frame clones and leaves some out. The sample includes about 200,000 clones, around 79% of them seen just once. Sequences were obtained from peripheral blood. These receptors were obtained from a woman in her forties with COVID-19, enrolled during active disease.

The gene calls are TRBV4-3 and TRBJ2-1; D remains ambiguous. V was cut by 0 bases and J by 8 bases, with 11 bases left in between. CDR3 length: 14 amino acids. Germline CDR1 and CDR2: LGHNA and YSLEER. CDR3 sequence (DNA): TGCGCCAGCAGCCAAGAACGAGCACGGGATGAGCAGTTCTTC. Translation gives CASSQERARDEQFF.

The chain has TRBV29-1 and TRBJ1-1, with 8 bases fitting TRBD1. CDR3 size: 15 residues. Germline V lookup: CDR1 SQVTM, CDR2 ANQGSEA. Trimming at V came to 5 bases and at J to 3 bases, leaving 11 bases not matched to a gene. The chain's CDR3 is CSVSPWTGPDTEAFF. CDR3 DNA: TGCAGCGTTTCTCCCTGGACAGGGCCTGACACTGAAGCTTTCTTT.

The chain carries TRBV18 and TRBJ2-7, with D possibly TRBD1 on 5 matching bases. CDR1 and CDR2 from the germline V gene are KGHSH and LQKENI. V was clipped by 2 bases and J by 4 bases, with 18 bases between them. There are 16 residues in the CDR3. This chain's CDR3 is CASSPGALWLSYEQYF. As DNA, the CDR3 is TGTGCCAGCTCACCAGGGGCCTTATGGTTGAGTTACGAGCAGTACTTC.

This rearrangement joins TRBV5-1 to TRBJ2-1, with 8 bases lining up with TRBD2. CDR3 length equals 17 residues. J gave up 4 bases and V 4 bases, and 13 bases lay outside the gene matches. From germline, CDR1 is SGHRS and CDR2 YFSETQ. The CDR3, as DNA: TGCGCCAGCAGCCCACCTCTGCTTAGCGGGATTTACAATGAGCAGTTCTTC. It codes for CASSPPLLSGIYNEQFF. Full variable domain (rest looked up from reference TRBV5-1 and TRBJ2-1): KAGVTQTPRYLIKTRGQQVTLSCSPISGHRSVSWYQQTPGQGLQFLFEYFSETQRNKGNFPGRFSGRQFSNSRSEMNVSTLELGDSALYLCASSPPLLSGIYNEQFFGPGTRLTVL.

Regarding this clone: Germline and junction disagree at one end, which may indicate a read error. This rearrangement joins TRBV12-3 or TRBV12-4 to TRBJ1-2; 8 bases fit TRBD1. This CDR3 comprises 13 residues. In DNA, the CDR3 is TGTGCCAGCAGGGACAGGGCTAATTATGGCTACACCTTC. It codes for CASRDRANYGYTF.

This sequence joins TRBV7-9 and TRBJ1-2; tentatively, D is TRBD1 (6 bases). The CDR3 has 14 amino acids. CDR1 SEHNR and CDR2 FQNEAQ come from the germline V gene (reference sequence). V was trimmed by 7 bases and J by 6 bases, leaving 18 bases between them. The CDR3 here is CASTLRGALDGYTF. CDR3 nucleotides: TGTGCCAGCACCCTCCGGGGGGCGCTGGATGGCTACACCTTC. Based on the CDR3 plus reference TRBV7-9 and TRBJ1-2, the full variable domain is DTGVSQNPRHKITKRGQNVTFRCDPISEHNRLYWYRQTLGQGPEFLTYFQNEAQLEKSRLLSDRFSAERPKGSFSTLEIQRTEQGDSAMYLCASTLRGALDGYTFGSGTRLTVV.

This sequence joins TRBV4-1 and TRBJ1-1, with a tentative D call TRBD1 (6 bases). The CDR3 runs to 16 residues. V was pared by 4 bases and J by 1 base, with 16 bases between. Germline V gives CDR1 MGHRA, CDR2 YSYEKL. CDR3 sequence reads: CASSRPLLTGNTEAFF. The CDR3 DNA reads as TGCGCCAGCAGCCGTCCACTATTGACAGGGAACACTGAAGCTTTCTTT.

Here the CDR3 DNA reads TGTGCCAGCAGCCCTACTCAGGGGGCTAATGGCTACACCTTC. It specifies CASSPTQGANGYTF. The rearrangement links TRBV3-1 (or the pseudogene TRBV3-2) to TRBJ1-2; 8 nucleotides align to TRBD1. V gave up 4 bases and J gave up 6 bases; unmatched junction bases: 7. From germline, CDR1 is LGHDT and CDR2 YNNKEL (reference sequence). The CDR3 is made up of 14 amino acids.

The chain carries TRBV6-5 and TRBJ2-7, with D tentatively TRBD1 (5 bases). There are 15 residues in the CDR3. Trimming removed 2 bases from V and 3 bases from J, with 14 bases in between. Germline assignment: CDR1 MNHEY and CDR2 SVGAGI. CDR3 DNA sequence: TGTGCCAGCAGTTACGGCAGGGTTATAGACTACGAGCAGTACTTC. Translating it yields CASSYGRVIDYEQYF.

The chain couples TRBV7-9 to TRBJ2-7; the match to TRBD2 covers 7 bases. The V segment lost 4 bases and the J segment 3 bases; nucleotides outside the gene matches: 6. Germline values: CDR1 SEHNR, CDR2 FQNEAQ (reference sequence). CDR3 size: 14 residues. DNA of the CDR3: TGTGCCAGCAGCTGGGAGGGCAGTCTCTACGAGCAGTACTTC. Amino acids: CASSWEGSLYEQYF.

This chain links TRBV12-3 or TRBV12-4 with TRBJ2-7; D unresolved. V lost 3 bases and J lost 5, with 5 bases in between. CDR3 size: 11 residues. CDR3 sequence (DNA): TGTGCCAGCAGTTTTATCCACGAGCAGTACTTC. This sequence encodes CASSFIHEQYF.

J is TRBJ2-5 and V is TRBV5-1, with D possibly matching TRBD2 (5 bases). The CDR3 spans 13 residues. Germline V lookup: CDR1 SGHRS, CDR2 YFSETQ. Deletions cut 5 bases from V and 5 bases from J, with 13 bases between. This CDR3 reads CASSLEGEETQYF. In DNA, the CDR3 is TGCGCCAGCAGTCTCGAGGGTGAGGAGACCCAGTACTTC.

V gene TRBV11-2 combines with J gene TRBJ2-2; possibly TRBD2 for D (6 bases). Germline assignment: CDR1 SGHAT and CDR2 FQNNGV. This CDR3 region has 17 residues. V was cut by 6 bases and J by 2 bases, with 19 bases left in between. The CDR3 DNA is TGTGCCAGCAGGCCCGGGTCGTCAGCGGGTAACACCGGGGAGCTGTTTTTT. Amino acids: CASRPGSSAGNTGELFF.

V usage is TRBV11-2 and J usage is TRBJ1-1; D is undetermined. The CDR3 is made up of 13 amino acids. V was cut by 7 bases and J by 1 base, with 10 bases left in between. Germline CDR1 is SGHAT and CDR2 is FQNNGV. CDR3 nucleotides: TGTGCCAGCACACTACGCACGAACACTGAAGCTTTCTTT. Amino acids: CASTLRTNTEAFF.

The chain is built from TRBV6-6 and TRBJ1-2; D gene uncertain. This CDR3 comprises 14 residues. Germline CDR1 is MNHNY and CDR2 is SVGAGI (reference sequence). V lost 2 bases and J lost 2, with 9 bases in between. This CDR3 reads CASSYGELNYGYTF. DNA for the CDR3: TGTGCCAGCAGTTACGGAGAACTCAACTATGGCTACACCTTC.

This clone was counted a single time. This sequence joins TRBV30 and TRBJ1-6; no definite D call. V lost 2 bases and J 6 bases, leaving 8 bases between the germline ends. This CDR3 has 13 amino acids. CDR1 and CDR2 (germline): GTSNPN, SVGIG (reference sequence). CDR3 sequence (DNA): TGTGCCTGGAGTAGGCAGGTTAATTCACCCCTCCACTTT. The encoded protein is CAWSRQVNSPLHF.

The V gene is TRBV19, the J gene TRBJ2-1; 9 positions agree with TRBD1. The CDR3 spans 16 residues. Per the germline V gene, CDR1 is LNHDA and CDR2 is SQIVND (reference sequence). The trim removed 2 bases at V and 6 bases at J, leaving 8 bases unmatched. The DNA of the CDR3 is TGTGCCAGTAGTATATGGGACAGGGTAAGGTTCAATGAGCAGTTCTTC. Amino acids: CASSIWDRVRFNEQFF. Together with reference TRBV19 and TRBJ2-1, the CDR3 gives the full variable domain: DGGITQSPKYLFRKEGQNVTLSCEQNLNHDAMYWYRQDPGQGLRLIYYSQIVNDFQKGDIAEGYSVSREKKESFPLTVTSAQKNPTAFYLCASSIWDRVRFNEQFFGPGTRLTVL.

The chain carries TRBV11-3 and TRBJ2-1; D is perhaps TRBD2 (6 bases). The V and J ends lost 1 base and 13 bases respectively, with 11 bases between them. Germline CDR1 is SGHNT and CDR2 is YENEEA. This CDR3 region has 12 residues. This chain's CDR3 is CASSLGDSIQFF. CDR3 DNA sequence: TGTGCCAGCAGCTTAGGGGACTCAATCCAGTTCTTC.

The chain uses TRBV5-4 and TRBJ2-7; 8 bases map to TRBD2. The CDR3 extends over 13 amino acids. V was pared by 6 bases and J by 1 base, with 3 bases of the junction left unmatched. Per the germline V gene, CDR1 is SGHNT and CDR2 is YYREEE (reference sequence). CDR3 sequence (DNA): TGTGCCAGCATTCGGGGGGGGTCCTACGAGCAGTACTTC. It translates to CASIRGGSYEQYF.

V usage is TRBV4-3 and J usage is TRBJ2-7; 12 positions match TRBD1. The CDR3 sequence is 16 residues long. With V trimmed by 3 bases and J by 5 bases, 8 bases remained unmatched. Germline V gene lookup returns CDR1 LGHNA and CDR2 YSLEER. CDR3 amino acids: CASSHTIGTGGDEQYF. The CDR3 bases are TGCGCCAGCAGCCATACAATCGGGACAGGGGGCGACGAGCAGTACTTC.

J is TRBJ2-2 and V is TRBV6-1; maybe TRBD2 (6 bases). Germline lookup yields CDR1 MNHNS and CDR2 SASEGT. The ends were cut back, 3 bases at V and 2 bases at J, with 13 bases in the middle. The CDR3 is 16 residues long. CDR3 region: CASSEMAGSNTGELFF. The CDR3 bases are TGTGCCAGCAGTGAGATGGCGGGATCTAACACCGGGGAGCTGTTTTTT.

This clone turned up a few times. The genes are TRBV29-1 and TRBJ1-3, with D unclear. The V end lost 5 bases, the J end lost 4 bases, and 15 bases lay between the germline ends. Germline V gives CDR1 SQVTM, CDR2 ANQGSEA. The CDR3 runs to 14 residues. This chain's CDR3 is CSVRLPREGNTIYF. DNA for the CDR3: TGCAGCGTTCGGCTACCTAGGGAGGGAAACACCATATATTTT. Full variable domain (rest looked up from reference TRBV29-1 and TRBJ1-3): SAVISQKPSRDICQRGTSLTIQCQVDSQVTMMFWYRQQPGQSLTLIATANQGSEATYESGFVIDKFPISRPNLTFSTLTVSNMSPEDSSIYLCSVRLPREGNTIYFGEGSWLTVV.

The chain combines TRBV5-1 with TRBJ2-7, with TRBD1 as a possible D gene (5 bases). This CDR3 is built from 13 residues. Trimming cost V 4 bases and J 3 bases, with 11 bases left between them. CDR1 is SGHRS, CDR2 YFSETQ, per germline. The CDR3 region has the DNA TGCGCCAGCAGCGTATCAGGGTACTACGAGCAGTACTTC. It specifies CASSVSGYYEQYF. The full variable domain, in which reference TRBV5-1 and TRBJ2-7 provide the parts outside the CDR3, is KAGVTQTPRYLIKTRGQQVTLSCSPISGHRSVSWYQQTPGQGLQFLFEYFSETQRNKGNFPGRFSGRQFSNSRSEMNVSTLELGDSALYLCASSVSGYYEQYFGPGTRLTVT.